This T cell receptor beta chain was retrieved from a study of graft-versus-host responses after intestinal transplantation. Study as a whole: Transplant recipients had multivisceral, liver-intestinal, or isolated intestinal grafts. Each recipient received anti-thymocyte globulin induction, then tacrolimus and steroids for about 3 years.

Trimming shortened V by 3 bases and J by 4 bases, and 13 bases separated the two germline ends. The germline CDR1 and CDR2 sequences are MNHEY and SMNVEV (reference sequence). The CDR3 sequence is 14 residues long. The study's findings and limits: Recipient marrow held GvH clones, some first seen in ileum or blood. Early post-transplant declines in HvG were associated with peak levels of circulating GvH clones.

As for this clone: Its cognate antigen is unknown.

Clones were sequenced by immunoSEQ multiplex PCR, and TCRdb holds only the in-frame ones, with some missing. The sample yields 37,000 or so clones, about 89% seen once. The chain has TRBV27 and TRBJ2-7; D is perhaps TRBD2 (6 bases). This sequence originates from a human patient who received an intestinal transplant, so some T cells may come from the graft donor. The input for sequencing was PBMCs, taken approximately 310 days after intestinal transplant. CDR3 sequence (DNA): TGTGCCAGCAGTTTCGGGGGAGAGGTTTACGAGCAGTACTTC. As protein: CASSFGGEVYEQYF.